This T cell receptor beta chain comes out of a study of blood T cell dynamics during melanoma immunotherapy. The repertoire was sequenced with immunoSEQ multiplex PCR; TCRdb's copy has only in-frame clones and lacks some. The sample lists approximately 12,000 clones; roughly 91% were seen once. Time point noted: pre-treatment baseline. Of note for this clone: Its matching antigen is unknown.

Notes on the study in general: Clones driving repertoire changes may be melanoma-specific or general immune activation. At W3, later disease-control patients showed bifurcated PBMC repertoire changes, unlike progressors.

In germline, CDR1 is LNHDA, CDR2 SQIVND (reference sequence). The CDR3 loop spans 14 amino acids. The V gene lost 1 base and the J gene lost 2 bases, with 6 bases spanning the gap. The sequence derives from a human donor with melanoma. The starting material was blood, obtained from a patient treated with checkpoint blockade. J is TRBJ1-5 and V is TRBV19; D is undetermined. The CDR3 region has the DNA TGTGCCAGTAGTATAGTAGTTGGCAATCAGCCCCAGCATTTT. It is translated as CASSIVVGNQPQHF.